Described below is a single TCR beta chain sequence and its context. No antigen is known for it. The 5'RACE template-switching step produced TCR cDNA and added a universal primer site and UMIs. TCRdb processed the 5' RACE reads anew with MiXCR; each CDR3 protein has one entry. The data show some 170,000 distinct CDR3 sequences, 7% to 10% seen once. These data belong to a study of T cells after yellow fever vaccination. As for the study in general: Fractions with few cells were prepared using SMART-Seq v4 Ultra Low Input. Whole-study findings and limits: Sorted repertoires could include abundant contaminating clonotypes from bulk cells. Among primary-vaccination clones, most reappeared after the booster, at 95% to 96% for CD4 and approximately 88% for CD8.

This CDR3 has 15 residues. Trimming stripped 4 bases from V and 1 base from J, with 11 bases between. The germline V gene encodes CDR1 SGHRS and CDR2 YFSETQ. The TCR sequence derives from a man younger than 35 who received the YFV17D yellow fever vaccine. V usage is TRBV5-1 and J usage is TRBJ2-2; D is perhaps TRBD1 (5 bases). The source material was CD8+ T cells sorted from PBMCs, sampled 45 days after the yellow fever booster vaccination. Here the CDR3 reads CASSPWQGNTGELFF. In nucleotides, the CDR3 is TGCGCCAGCAGCCCCTGGCAGGGGAACACCGGGGAGCTGTTTTTT.